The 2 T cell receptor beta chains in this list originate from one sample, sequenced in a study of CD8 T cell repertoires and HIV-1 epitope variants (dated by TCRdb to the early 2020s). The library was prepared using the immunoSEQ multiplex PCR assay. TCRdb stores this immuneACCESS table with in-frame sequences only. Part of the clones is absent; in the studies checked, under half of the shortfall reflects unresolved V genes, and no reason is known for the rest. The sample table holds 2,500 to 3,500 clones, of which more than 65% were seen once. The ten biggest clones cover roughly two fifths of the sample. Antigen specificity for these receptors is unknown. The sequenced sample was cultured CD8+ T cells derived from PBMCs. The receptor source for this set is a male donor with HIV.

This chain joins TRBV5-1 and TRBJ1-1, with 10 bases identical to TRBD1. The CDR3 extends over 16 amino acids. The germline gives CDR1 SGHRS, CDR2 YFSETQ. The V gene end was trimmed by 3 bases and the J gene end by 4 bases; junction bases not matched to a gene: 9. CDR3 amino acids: CASSSSTGGGSTEAFF. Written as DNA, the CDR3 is TGCGCCAGCAGCTCATCGACAGGGGGCGGGAGCACTGAAGCTTTCTTT.

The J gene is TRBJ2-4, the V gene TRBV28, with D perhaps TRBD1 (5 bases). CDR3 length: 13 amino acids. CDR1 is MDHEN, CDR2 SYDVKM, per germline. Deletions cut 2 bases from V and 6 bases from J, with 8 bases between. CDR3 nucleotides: TGTGCCAGCAGTTTAGGGGCTGGAAACATTCAGTACTTC. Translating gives CASSLGAGNIQYF.